Below are 19 T cell receptor beta chains sequenced from a single sample in a study of blood T cell repertoires in COVID-19. Here immunoSEQ multiplex PCR was the method, and the copy in TCRdb shows in-frame clones only, minus some. The sample gives some 180,000 clones, approximately 86% of which show up once; about 5% is in the top ten. The specimen was PBMCs or T cells enriched from blood (not recorded which). The source is a woman aged 55-75 years with acute COVID-19.

The chain carries TRBV7-2 and TRBJ2-7, with D tentatively TRBD1 (5 bases). The CDR3 covers 14 residues. Deletions cut 3 bases from V and 2 bases from J, with 11 bases between. Germline V gene data show CDR1 as SGHTA and CDR2 as FQGNSA. In nucleotides, the CDR3 is TGTGCCAGCAGCTTCCCAGGGCGACCCTACGAGCAGTACTTC. It translates to CASSFPGRPYEQYF.

V is TRBV2 and J is TRBJ2-5, with 9 bases fitting TRBD2. The CDR3 runs to 16 residues. The junction had 11 bases not matched to a gene; V was cut back by 4 bases and J by 5 bases. Germline CDR1 is SNHLY and CDR2 is FYNNEI. The CDR3 DNA sequence: TGTGCCAGCAGTGTCGGCGGGAGGGCCGGTACTGAGACCCAGTACTTC. This encodes CASSVGGRAGTETQYF.

To note about this clone: A much larger clone sits a single nucleotide away, making a read error possible. The chain's CDR3 is CASSGPRRDTQYF. For the CDR3, the DNA is TGTGCCAGCTCCGGCCCCCGGAGGGATACGCAGTATTTT. The genes are TRBV7-9 and TRBJ2-3; D might be TRBD2 (5 bases). CDR1 and CDR2 (germline): SEHNR, FQNEAQ (reference sequence). CDR3 size: 13 residues. The V end lost 8 bases, the J end lost 6 bases, and 15 bases lay between the germline ends.

V and J are TRBV18 and TRBJ2-7; D possibly corresponds to TRBD1 (6 bases). Germline-derived CDR1 and CDR2 are KGHSH and LQKENI. The CDR3 sequence is 11 residues long. The V gene lost 5 bases and the J gene lost 6 bases, with 8 bases spanning the gap. CDR3 protein: CASSIQGEQYF. CDR3 coding DNA: TGTGCCAGCTCAATACAGGGCGAGCAGTACTTC.

The chain employs TRBV2 and TRBJ1-1; 10 bases line up with TRBD1. The V and J ends lost 8 bases and 6 bases, in that order; junction bases with no gene match: 9. The CDR3 has 14 amino acids. CDR1 and CDR2 (germline): SNHLY, FYNNEI. CDR3 in DNA: TGTGCCAGCGTTAACCGGGACAGGGGCCCTGAAGCTTTCTTT. Amino acid sequence: CASVNRDRGPEAFF.

The V call is TRBV20-1, the J call TRBJ2-1; a weak D match, TRBD2 (5 bases). The CDR3 consists of 10 residues. Germline CDR1 is DFQATT and CDR2 is SNEGSKA (reference sequence). The V gene lost 6 bases and the J gene lost 5 bases, with 5 bases spanning the gap. The CDR3, as DNA: TGCAGTGCGAGGGACAATGAGCAGTTCTTC. It codes for CSARDNEQFF.

This rearrangement joins TRBV30 to TRBJ1-6; D is possibly TRBD1 (5 bases). Trimming pared 0 bases from V and 8 bases from J, leaving 17 bases between. In germline, CDR1 is GTSNPN, CDR2 SVGIG (reference sequence). There are 16 residues in the CDR3. The CDR3 nucleotides read TGTGCCTGGAGTGTATGGTCAGGGAGGGTTGATTCACCCCTCCACTTT. It translates to CAWSVWSGRVDSPLHF.

This clone appeared once. The J gene is TRBJ1-6, the V gene TRBV5-1, with D hard to call. Germline V CDR1 and CDR2: SGHRS, YFSETQ. V was pared by 2 bases and J by 13 bases, with 19 bases between. The CDR3 has 15 amino acids. The CDR3 bases are TGCGCCAGCAGCTTCAATAGAGGGCAAGCGTCGCCCCTCCACTTT. Amino acids: CASSFNRGQASPLHF.

This clone was counted a single time. This sequence joins TRBV19 and TRBJ1-4, with a tentative D call TRBD1 (6 bases). The CDR3 is 13 residues long. V dropped 10 bases and J dropped 5 bases, with 14 bases sitting between them. Per germline, CDR1 LNHDA and CDR2 SQIVND (reference sequence). The CDR3 here is CATKRTENEKLFF. CDR3 bases: TGTGCCACCAAGAGGACAGAAAATGAAAAACTGTTTTTT.

J is TRBJ2-2 and V is TRBV5-4; TRBD2 aligns across 8 bases. Germline CDR1 and CDR2: SGHNT and YYREEE (reference sequence). V was pared by 3 bases and J by 8 bases, with 12 bases of the junction left unmatched. This CDR3 is 16 amino acids long. This CDR3 reads CASSYSGLARAGELFF. In DNA, the CDR3 is TGTGCCAGCAGCTATTCTGGACTAGCTAGGGCGGGGGAGCTGTTTTTT.

This clone was seen only once. The chain recombines TRBV5-1 with TRBJ2-3; TRBD2 is a possible D gene (6 bases). The germline CDR1 and CDR2 sequences are SGHRS and YFSETQ. The CDR3 sequence is 15 residues long. Trimming stripped 0 bases from V and 1 base from J, with 9 bases between. The CDR3 nucleotides are TGCGCCAGCAGCTTGGCGGGAGATGGCACAGATACGCAGTATTTT. Its protein is CASSLAGDGTDTQYF.

Remarks on this clone: The junction departs from germline at one end; a sequencing error may be responsible. J is TRBJ2-7 and V is TRBV2; D perhaps matches TRBD2 (6 bases). Germline assignment: CDR1 SNHLY and CDR2 FYNNEI. The CDR3 runs to 14 residues. CDR3 DNA sequence: TGTGCCAGCAGCGAAGTTGCGGGGTCCTACGAGCAGTACTTC. Protein: CASSEVAGSYEQYF.

The chain couples TRBV28 to TRBJ2-2, with a tentative D call TRBD2 (6 bases). The V and J ends lost 6 bases and 5 bases respectively, with 16 bases between them. The CDR3 has 15 amino acids. Germline V lookup: CDR1 MDHEN, CDR2 SYDVKM. CDR3 residues: CASRKPGLLTGELFF. The CDR3 DNA reads TGTGCCAGCAGAAAACCGGGACTGTTAACCGGGGAGCTGTTTTTT.

The CDR3 coding sequence is TGTGCCAGCCGAGAGGCTGCGAGATCTAACTATGGCTACACCTTC. This gives the protein CASREAARSNYGYTF. V gene TRBV6-5 combines with J gene TRBJ1-2; D remains unclear. The CDR3 runs to 15 residues. Germline assignment: CDR1 MNHEY and CDR2 SVGAGI. V was shortened by 8 bases and J by 0 bases, with 16 bases between the two germline ends.

The gene calls are TRBV11-2 and TRBJ2-5; perhaps TRBD2 as D (5 bases). Between the trimmed V and J ends, which lost 1 base and 4 bases, there was a span of 10 bases. The length of the CDR3 is 14 residues. From germline, CDR1 is SGHAT and CDR2 FQNNGV. The DNA of the CDR3 is TGTGCCAGCAGCTTAGTCGGGAACTTAGAGACCCAGTACTTC. This sequence encodes CASSLVGNLETQYF.

The V call is TRBV5-6, the J call TRBJ2-1, with D possibly being TRBD2 (5 bases). Germline CDR1 is SGHDT and CDR2 is YYEEEE. This CDR3 contains 14 residues. Trimming removed 3 bases from V and 6 bases from J, with 13 bases in between. The CDR3 region has the DNA TGTGCCAGCAGCTCCCCGGGAAGGTCCAATGAGCAGTTCTTC. Encoded protein: CASSSPGRSNEQFF.

The rearrangement uses TRBV6-5 and TRBJ2-3; tentative D call: TRBD2 (5 bases). There are 10 residues in the CDR3. The germline V gene encodes CDR1 MNHEY and CDR2 SVGAGI. The DNA for the CDR3 is TGTTCCTCAGCGGTAGATACGCAGTATTTT. The encoded protein is CSSAVDTQYF.

The V and J genes are TRBV4-3 and TRBJ2-2, with 10 bases matching TRBD2. This CDR3 comprises 16 residues. The germline gives CDR1 LGHNA, CDR2 YSLEER. The V and J ends lost 0 bases and 6 bases, in that order; junction bases with no gene match: 4. The CDR3 nucleotides read TGCGCCAGCAGCCAAGATTTAGCGGGAGGTTCCGGGGAGCTGTTTTTT. As protein: CASSQDLAGGSGELFF.

The gene calls are TRBV14 and TRBJ1-2; 9 positions match TRBD1. The length of the CDR3 is 15 residues. Germline trimming cut 2 bases from V and 4 bases from J; bases unmatched to any gene: 5. The V gene's germline CDR1 is SGHDN and CDR2 FVKESK. In nucleotides, the CDR3 is TGTGCCAGCAGCCAAAGAACAGGGGGCATCTATGGCTACACCTTC. This sequence encodes CASSQRTGGIYGYTF. Combining the CDR3 with reference TRBV14 and TRBJ1-2 gives the whole variable domain EAGVTQFPSHSVIEKGQTVTLRCDPISGHDNLYWYRRVMGKEIKFLLHFVKESKQDESGMPNNRFLAERTGGTYSTLKVQPAELEDSGVYFCASSQRTGGIYGYTFGSGTRLTVV.